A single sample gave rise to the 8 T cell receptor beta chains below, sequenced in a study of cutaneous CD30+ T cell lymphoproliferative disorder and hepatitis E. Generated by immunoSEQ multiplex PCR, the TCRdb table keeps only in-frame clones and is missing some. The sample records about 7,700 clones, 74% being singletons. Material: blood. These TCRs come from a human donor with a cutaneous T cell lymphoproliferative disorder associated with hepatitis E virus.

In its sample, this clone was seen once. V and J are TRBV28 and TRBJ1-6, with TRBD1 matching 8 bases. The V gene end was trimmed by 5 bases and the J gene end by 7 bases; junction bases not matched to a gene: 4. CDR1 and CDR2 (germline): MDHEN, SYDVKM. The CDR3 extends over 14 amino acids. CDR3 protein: CASSTGTGNSPLHF. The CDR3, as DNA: TGTGCCAGCAGTACCGGGACAGGCAATTCACCCCTCCACTTT.

The CDR3 loop is CASSFTSRSTGGEQYF. The CDR3 DNA follows: TGTGCCAGCAGTTTTACCTCCCGTTCGACAGGGGGCGAGCAGTACTTC. The chain links TRBV11-2 to TRBJ2-7; 9 nucleotides line up with TRBD1. The CDR3 has 16 residues. Unmatched junction bases numbered 15, after V lost 6 bases and J lost 6 bases. Germline lookup yields CDR1 SGHAT and CDR2 FQNNGV.

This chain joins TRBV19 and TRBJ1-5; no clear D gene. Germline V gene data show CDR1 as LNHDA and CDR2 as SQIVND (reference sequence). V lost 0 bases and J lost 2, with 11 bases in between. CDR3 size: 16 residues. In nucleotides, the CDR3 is TGTGCCAGTAGTATAGATCTAGGAAGTGGCAATCAGCCCCAGCATTTT. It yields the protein CASSIDLGSGNQPQHF.

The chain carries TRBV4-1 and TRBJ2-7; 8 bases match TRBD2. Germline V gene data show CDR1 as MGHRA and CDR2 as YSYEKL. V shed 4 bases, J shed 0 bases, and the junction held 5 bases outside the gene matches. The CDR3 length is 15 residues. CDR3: CASSRSGLDSYEQYF. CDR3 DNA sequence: TGCGCCAGCAGCCGATCGGGACTAGACTCCTACGAGCAGTACTTC.

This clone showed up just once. CDR3 protein: CASSPMVGNTEAFF. The CDR3 region has the DNA TGCGCCAGCAGCCCAATGGTAGGGAACACTGAAGCTTTCTTT. This chain joins TRBV4-1 and TRBJ1-1; no definite D call. The V end was cut by 4 bases, the J end by 1 base, with 10 bases between. The CDR3 is 14 residues long. Germline CDR1 and CDR2: MGHRA and YSYEKL.

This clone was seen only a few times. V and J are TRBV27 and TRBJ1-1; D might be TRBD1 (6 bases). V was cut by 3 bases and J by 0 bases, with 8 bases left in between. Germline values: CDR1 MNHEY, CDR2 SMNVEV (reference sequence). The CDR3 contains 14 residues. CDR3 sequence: CASSLQGMNTEAFF. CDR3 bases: TGTGCCAGCAGTTTGCAGGGGATGAACACTGAAGCTTTCTTT.

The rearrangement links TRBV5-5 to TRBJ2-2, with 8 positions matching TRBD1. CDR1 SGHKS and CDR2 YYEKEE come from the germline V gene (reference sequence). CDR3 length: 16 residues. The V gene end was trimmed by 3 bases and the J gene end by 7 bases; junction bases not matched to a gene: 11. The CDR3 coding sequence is TGTGCCAGCAGCTCCCAGTCCCGGGACAGGATCGGGGAGCTGTTTTTT. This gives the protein CASSSQSRDRIGELFF.

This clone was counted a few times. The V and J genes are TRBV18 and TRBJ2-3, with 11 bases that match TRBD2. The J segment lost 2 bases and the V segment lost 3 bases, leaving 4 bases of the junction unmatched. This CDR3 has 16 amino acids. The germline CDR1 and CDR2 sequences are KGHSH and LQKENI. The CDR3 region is CASSPGLAAFTDTQYF. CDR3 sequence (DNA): TGTGCCAGCTCACCGGGACTAGCGGCTTTCACAGATACGCAGTATTTT.